This TCR beta chain was captured by sequencing in a study of CD8 T cells in ankylosing spondylitis. Regarding the study as a whole: Disease-linked clones reportedly concentrated significantly in matched ankylosing spondylitis synovial fluid. CD8+ disease-linked clones were present at relatively low frequencies in blood. Certain motif variants had earlier appeared in reactive arthritis synovial fluid and blood.

The V gene lost 6 bases and the J gene lost 8 bases, with 13 bases spanning the gap. This CDR3 spans 13 amino acids. The germline V gene encodes CDR1 LGHNT and CDR2 FRNRAP. A note on this clonotype: Antigen unknown.

Scientists made TCR beta libraries using quantitative 5'-RACE with molecular barcodes. One entry per CDR3 protein results from TCRdb running MiXCR on the 5' RACE reads. Of around 300,000 distinct CDR3 sequences listed, approximately 15% are singletons. Specimen: blood, either unsorted or a sorted T cell fraction (not recorded which). This sequence originates from a male donor with ankylosing spondylitis or in good health (not recorded which). V is TRBV12-5 and J is TRBJ1-4; perhaps TRBD1 as D (6 bases). CDR3 sequence (DNA): TGTGCTAGTGGCCCTCATGGGGGCGAAAAACTGTTTTTT. Translated: CASGPHGGEKLFF.